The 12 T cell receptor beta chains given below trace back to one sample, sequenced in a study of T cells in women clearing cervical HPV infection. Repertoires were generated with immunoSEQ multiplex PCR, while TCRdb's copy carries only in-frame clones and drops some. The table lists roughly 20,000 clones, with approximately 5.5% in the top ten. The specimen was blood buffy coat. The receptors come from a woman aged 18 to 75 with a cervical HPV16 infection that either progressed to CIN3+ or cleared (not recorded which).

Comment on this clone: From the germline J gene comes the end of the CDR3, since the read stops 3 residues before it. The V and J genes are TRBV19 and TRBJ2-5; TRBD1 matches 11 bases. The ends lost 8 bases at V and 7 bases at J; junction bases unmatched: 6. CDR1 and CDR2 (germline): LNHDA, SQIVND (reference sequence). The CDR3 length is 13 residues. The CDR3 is CASAGQGAGTQYF. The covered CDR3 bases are TGTGCCAGTGCTGGACAGGGGGCGGGGACC.

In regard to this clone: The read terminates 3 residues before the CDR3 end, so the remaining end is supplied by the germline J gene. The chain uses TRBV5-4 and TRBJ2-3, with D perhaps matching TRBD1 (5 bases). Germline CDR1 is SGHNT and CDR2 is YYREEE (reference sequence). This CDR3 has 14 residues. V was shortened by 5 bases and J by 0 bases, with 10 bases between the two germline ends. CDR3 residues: CASSTAGSTDTQYF. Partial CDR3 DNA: TGTGCCAGCAGTACTGCAGGGAGCACAGATACG.

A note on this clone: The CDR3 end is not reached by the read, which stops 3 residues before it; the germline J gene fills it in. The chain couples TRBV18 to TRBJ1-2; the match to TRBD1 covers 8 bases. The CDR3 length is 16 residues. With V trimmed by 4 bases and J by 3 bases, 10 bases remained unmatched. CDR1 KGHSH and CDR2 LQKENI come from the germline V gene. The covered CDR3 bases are TGTGCCAGCTCACGTTCCAACCACAGGGGGGACTATGGC. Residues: CASSRSNHRGDYG. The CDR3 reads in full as CASSRSNHRGDYGYTF.

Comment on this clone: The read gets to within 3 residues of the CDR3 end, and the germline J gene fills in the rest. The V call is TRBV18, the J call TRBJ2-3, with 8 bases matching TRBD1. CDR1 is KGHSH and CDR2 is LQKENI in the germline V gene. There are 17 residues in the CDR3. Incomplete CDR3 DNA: TGTGCCAGCTCACACGAAGTCCTCAGGGGGCCCGTAGAGACG. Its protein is CASSHEVLRGPVET. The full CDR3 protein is CASSHEVLRGPVETQYF.

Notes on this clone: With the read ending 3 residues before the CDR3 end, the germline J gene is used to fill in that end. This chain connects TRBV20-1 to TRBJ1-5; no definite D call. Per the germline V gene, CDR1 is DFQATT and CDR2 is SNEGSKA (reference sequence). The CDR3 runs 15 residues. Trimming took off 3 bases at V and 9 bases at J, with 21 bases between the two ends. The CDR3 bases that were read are TGCAGTGCTAGGGTCGAGGGCCACGCTGGAGGGCCC. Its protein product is CSARVEGHAGGP. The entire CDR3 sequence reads CSARVEGHAGGPQHF.

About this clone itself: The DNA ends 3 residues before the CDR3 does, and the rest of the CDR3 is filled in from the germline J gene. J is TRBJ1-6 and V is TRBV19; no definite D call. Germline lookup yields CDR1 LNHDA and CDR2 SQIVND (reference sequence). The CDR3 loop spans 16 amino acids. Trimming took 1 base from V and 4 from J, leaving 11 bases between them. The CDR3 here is CASSIVGRLYNSPLHF. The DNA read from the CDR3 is TGTGCCAGTAGTATAGTCGGCAGACTTTATAATTCACCC.

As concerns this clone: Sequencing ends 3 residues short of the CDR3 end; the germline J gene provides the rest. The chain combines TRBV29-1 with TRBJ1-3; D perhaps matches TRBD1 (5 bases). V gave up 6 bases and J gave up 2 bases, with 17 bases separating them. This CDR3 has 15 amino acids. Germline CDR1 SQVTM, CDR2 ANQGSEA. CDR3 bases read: TGCAGCGTGTCCCCGGGGGTCACACCTGGAAACACC. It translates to CSVSPGVTPGNT. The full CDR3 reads CSVSPGVTPGNTIYF.

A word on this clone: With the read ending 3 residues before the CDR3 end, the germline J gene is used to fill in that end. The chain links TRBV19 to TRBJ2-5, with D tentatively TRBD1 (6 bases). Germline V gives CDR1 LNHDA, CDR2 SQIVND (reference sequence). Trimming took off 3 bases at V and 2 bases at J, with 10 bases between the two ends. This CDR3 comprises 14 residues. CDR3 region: CASSIQGKQETQYF. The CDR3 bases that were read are TGTGCCAGTAGTATCCAGGGGAAACAAGAGACC.

The CDR3 bases that were read are TGTGCCAGCAGTGATGGGACAGGGGACTCCTACGAG. It specifies CASSDGTGDSYE. The full CDR3 is CASSDGTGDSYEQYF. The chain has TRBV28 and TRBJ2-7; 10 bases agree with TRBD1. The read ends 3 residues before the CDR3 terminus; that terminus is restored from the germline J gene. Germline lookup yields CDR1 MDHEN and CDR2 SYDVKM. There are 15 residues in the CDR3. J lost 0 bases, V lost 5 bases, and 4 bases had no gene match.

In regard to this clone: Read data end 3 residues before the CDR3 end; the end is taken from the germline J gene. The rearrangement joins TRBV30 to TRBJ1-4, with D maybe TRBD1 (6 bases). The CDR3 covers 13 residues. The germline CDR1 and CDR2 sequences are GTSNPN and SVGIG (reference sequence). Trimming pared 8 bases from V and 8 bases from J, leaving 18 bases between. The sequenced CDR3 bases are TGTGCCAGCCTTGGGGGCGTCGGAGAAAAA. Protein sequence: CASLGGVGEK. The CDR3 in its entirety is CASLGGVGEKLFF. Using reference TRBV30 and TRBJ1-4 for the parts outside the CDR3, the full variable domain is SQTIHQWPATLVQPVGSPLSLECTVEGTSNPNLYWYRQAAGRGLQLLFYSVGIGQISSEVPQNLSASRPQDRQFILSSKKLLLSDSGFYLCASLGGVGEKLFFGSGTQLSVL.

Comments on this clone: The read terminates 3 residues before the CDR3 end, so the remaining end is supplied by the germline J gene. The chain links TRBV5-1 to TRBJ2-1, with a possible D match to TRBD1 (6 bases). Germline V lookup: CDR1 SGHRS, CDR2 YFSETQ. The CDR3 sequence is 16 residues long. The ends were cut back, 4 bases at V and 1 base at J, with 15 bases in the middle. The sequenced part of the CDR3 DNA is TGCGCCAGCAGCCTCCCAGGGGCCGGGTCCTACAATGAG. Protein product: CASSLPGAGSYNE. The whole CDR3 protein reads CASSLPGAGSYNEQFF.

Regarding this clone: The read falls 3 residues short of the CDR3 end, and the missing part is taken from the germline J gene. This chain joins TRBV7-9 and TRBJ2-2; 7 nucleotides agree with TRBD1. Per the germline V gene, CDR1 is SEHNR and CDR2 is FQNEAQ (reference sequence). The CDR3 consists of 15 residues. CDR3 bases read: TGTGCCAGCAGCTCCCCGACAGGGATGGGTGAAAAG. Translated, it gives CASSSPTGMGEK. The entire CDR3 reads CASSSPTGMGEKLFF.